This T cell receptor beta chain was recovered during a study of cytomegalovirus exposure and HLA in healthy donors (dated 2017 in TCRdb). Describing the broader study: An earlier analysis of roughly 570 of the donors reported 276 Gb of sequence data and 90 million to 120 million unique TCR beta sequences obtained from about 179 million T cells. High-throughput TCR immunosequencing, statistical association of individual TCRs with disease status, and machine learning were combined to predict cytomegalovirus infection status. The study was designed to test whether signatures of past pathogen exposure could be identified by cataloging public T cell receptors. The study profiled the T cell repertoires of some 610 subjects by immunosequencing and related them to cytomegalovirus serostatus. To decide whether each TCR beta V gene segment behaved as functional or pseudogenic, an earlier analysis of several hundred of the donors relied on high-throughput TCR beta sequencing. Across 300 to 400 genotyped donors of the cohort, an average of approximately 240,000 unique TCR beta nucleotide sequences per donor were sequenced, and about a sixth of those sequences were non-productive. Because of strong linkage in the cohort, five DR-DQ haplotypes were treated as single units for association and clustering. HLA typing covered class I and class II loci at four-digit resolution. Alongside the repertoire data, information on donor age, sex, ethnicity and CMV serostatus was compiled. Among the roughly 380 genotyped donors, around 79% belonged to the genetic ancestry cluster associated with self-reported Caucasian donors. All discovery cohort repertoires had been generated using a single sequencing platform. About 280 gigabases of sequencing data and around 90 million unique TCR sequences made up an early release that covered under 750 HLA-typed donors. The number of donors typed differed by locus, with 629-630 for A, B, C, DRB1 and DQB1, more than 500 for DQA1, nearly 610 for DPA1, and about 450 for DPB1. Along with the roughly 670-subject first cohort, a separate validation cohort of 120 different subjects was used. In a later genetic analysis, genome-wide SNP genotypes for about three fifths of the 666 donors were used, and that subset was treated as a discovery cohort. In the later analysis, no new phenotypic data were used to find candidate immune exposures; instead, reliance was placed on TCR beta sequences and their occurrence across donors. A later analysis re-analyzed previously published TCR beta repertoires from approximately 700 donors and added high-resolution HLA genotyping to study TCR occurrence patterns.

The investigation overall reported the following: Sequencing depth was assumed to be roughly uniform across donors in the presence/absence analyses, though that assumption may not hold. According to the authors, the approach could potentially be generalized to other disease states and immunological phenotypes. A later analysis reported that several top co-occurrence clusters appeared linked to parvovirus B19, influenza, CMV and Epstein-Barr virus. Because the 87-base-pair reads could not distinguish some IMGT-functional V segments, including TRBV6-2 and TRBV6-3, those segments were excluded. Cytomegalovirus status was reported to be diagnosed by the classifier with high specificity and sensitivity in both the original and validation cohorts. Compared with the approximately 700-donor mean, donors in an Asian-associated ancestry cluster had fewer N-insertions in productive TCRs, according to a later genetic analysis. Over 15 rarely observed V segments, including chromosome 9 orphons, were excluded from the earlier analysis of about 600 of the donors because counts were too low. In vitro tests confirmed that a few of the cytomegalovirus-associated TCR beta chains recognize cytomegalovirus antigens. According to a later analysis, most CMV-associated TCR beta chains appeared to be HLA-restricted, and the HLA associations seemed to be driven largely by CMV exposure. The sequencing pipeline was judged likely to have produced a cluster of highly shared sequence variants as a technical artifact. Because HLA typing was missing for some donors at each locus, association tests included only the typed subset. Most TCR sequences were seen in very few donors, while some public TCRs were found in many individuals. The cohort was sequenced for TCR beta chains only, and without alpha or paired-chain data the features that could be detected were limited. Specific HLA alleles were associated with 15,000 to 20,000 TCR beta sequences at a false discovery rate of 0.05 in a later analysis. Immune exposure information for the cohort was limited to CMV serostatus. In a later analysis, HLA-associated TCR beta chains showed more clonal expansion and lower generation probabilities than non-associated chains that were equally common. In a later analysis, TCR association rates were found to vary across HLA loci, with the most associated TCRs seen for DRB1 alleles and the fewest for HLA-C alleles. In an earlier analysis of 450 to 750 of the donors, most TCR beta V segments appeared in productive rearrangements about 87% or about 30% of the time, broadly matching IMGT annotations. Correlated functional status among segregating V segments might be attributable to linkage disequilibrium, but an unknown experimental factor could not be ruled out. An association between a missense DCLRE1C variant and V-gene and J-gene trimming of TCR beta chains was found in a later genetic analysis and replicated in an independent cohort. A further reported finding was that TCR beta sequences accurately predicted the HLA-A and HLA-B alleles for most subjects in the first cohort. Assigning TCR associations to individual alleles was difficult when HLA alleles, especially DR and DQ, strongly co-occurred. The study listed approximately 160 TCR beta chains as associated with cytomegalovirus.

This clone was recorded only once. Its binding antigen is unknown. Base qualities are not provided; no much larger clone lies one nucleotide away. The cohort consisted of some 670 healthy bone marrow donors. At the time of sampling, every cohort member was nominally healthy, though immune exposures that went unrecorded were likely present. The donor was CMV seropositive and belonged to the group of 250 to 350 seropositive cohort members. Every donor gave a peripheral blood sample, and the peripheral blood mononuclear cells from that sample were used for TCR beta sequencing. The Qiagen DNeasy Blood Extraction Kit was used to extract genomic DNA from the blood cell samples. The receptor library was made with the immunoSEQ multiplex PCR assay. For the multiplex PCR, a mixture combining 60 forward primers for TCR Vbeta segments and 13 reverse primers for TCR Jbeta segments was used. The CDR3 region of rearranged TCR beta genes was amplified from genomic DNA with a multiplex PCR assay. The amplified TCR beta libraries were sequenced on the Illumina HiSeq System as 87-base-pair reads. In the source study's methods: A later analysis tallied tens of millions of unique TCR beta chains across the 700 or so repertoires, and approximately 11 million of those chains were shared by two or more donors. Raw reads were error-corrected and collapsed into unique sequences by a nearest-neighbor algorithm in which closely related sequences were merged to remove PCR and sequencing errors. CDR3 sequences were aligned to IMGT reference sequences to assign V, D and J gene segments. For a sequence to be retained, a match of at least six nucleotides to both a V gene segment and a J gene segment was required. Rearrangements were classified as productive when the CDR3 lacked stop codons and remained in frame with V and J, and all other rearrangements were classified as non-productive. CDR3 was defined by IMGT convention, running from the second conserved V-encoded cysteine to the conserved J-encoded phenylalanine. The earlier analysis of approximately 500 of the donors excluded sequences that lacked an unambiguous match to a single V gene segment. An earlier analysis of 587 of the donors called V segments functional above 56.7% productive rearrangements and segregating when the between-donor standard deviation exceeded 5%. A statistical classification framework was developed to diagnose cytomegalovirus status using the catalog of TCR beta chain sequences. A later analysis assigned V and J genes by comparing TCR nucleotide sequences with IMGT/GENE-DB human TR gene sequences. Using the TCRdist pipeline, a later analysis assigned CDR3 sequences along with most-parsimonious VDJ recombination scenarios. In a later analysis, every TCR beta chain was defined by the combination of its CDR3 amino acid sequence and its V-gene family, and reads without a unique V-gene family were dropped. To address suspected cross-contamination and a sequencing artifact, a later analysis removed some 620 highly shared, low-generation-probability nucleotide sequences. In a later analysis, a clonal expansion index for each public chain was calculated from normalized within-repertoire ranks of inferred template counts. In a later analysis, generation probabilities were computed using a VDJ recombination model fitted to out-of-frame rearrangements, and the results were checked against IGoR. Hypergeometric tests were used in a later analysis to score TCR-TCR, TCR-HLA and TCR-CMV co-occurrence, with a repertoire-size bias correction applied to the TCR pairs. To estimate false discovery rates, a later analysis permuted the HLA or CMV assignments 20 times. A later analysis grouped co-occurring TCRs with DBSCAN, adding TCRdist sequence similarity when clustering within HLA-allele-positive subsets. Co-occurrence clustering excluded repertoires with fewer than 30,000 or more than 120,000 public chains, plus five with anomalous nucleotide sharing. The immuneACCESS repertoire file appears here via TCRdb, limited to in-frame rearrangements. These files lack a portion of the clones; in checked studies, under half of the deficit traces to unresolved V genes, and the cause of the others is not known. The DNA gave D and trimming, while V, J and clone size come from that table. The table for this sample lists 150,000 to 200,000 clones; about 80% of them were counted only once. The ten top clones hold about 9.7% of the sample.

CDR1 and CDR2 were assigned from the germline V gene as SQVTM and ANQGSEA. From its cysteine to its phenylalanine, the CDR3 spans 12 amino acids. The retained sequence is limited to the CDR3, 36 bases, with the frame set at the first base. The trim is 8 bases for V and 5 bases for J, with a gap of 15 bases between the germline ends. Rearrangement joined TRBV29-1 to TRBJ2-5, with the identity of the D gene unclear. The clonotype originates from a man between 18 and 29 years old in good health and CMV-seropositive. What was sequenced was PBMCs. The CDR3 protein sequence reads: CSHSASMETQYF. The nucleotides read TGCAGCCATAGTGCGTCCATGGAGACCCAGTACTTC.